This TCR beta chain was identified in a study of shared clonotypes between healthy human individuals. The assay was immunoSEQ multiplex PCR, and TCRdb's table has in-frame clones only and misses some. The sample includes about 660,000 clones, 74% of them seen just once. V lost 8 bases and J 9 bases, leaving 20 bases between the germline ends. There are 14 residues in the CDR3. Germline CDR1 reads LNHDA; CDR2 reads SQIVND (reference sequence). Material: memory CD4+ T cells sorted from blood. Indicated subset: CD45RA-negative fraction. This chain links TRBV19 with TRBJ1-5; possible D gene TRBD1, 6 bases. The sequence was obtained from a woman in her thirties in good health. The DNA of the CDR3 is TGTGCCAGTTGGGGGGGGCGGTTCGGACGGCCCCAGCATTTT. Encoded protein: CASWGGRFGRPQHF.